This TCR beta chain appears in the sequencing data of a study of vaccination effects on CD4 cells after COVID-19. Study-wide background: Participants completed two doses of the BNT162b2 or mRNA-1273 vaccine.

Notes on this clone: What it binds is not known.

TCRdb keeps only in-frame clones here, not all; method: immunoSEQ multiplex PCR. The table has approximately 44,000 clones, around 70% seen once; the top ten hold 26%. Broader study findings: Clones of infection and vaccine origin contracted markedly late after vaccination.

Using viral peptide pools, the ViraFEST assay grew out antigen-specific CD4+ T cells prior to sequencing. Subsequent to roughly 9 days of culture, CD4+ T cells were isolated. Nobody among the vaccine recipients had prior SARS-CoV-2 infection (nucleocapsid antibodies were negative). Researchers swapped half the medium for IL-2 medium on both days 3 and 7. The CDR3 extends over 15 amino acids. V lost 5 bases and J 3 bases, leaving 15 bases between the germline ends. Germline CDR1 MDHEN, CDR2 SYDVKM. Material: CD4+ T cells from PBMCs cultured with HCoV-OC43 spike peptides, obtained before COVID-19 vaccination. Specified subset: HCoV-OC43 spike overlapping peptide pool stimulation. This receptor was obtained from a human donor who received a COVID-19 vaccine. This chain links TRBV28 with TRBJ2-3, with D possibly matching TRBD2 (6 bases). CDR3 region: CASSPPAGLTDTQYF. CDR3 DNA: TGTGCCAGCAGTCCGCCAGCGGGTTTGACAGATACGCAGTATTTT.